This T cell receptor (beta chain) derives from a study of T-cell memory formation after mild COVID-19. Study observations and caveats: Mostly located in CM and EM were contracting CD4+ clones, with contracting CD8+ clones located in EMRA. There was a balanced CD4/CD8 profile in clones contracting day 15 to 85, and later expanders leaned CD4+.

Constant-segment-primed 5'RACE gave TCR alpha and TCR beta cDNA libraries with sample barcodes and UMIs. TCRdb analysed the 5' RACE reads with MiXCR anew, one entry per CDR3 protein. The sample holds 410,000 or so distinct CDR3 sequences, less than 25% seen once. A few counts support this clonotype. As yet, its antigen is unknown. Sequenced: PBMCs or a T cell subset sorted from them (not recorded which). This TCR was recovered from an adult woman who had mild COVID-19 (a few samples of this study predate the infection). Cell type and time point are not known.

This CDR3 is CASLDFHNEQFF. The CDR3, as DNA: TGCGCCAGCCTGGACTTTCACAATGAGCAGTTCTTC. This rearrangement joins TRBV5-1 to TRBJ2-1, with D perhaps TRBD2 (5 bases). The CDR3 loop spans 12 amino acids. V was shortened by 7 bases and J by 5 bases, with 10 bases between the two germline ends. Looked up from germline, CDR1 is SGHRS and CDR2 is YFSETQ. Combining the CDR3 with reference TRBV5-1 and TRBJ2-1 gives the whole variable domain KAGVTQTPRYLIKTRGQQVTLSCSPISGHRSVSWYQQTPGQGLQFLFEYFSETQRNKGNFPGRFSGRQFSNSRSEMNVSTLELGDSALYLCASLDFHNEQFFGPGTRLTVL.